What follows are 7 T cell receptor beta chains derived from one specimen sequenced in a study of T cell repertoires in cytomegalovirus infection. MiXCR, applied by TCRdb to the reads, yields one record per CDR3 protein. The sample holds 500,000 to 600,000 distinct CDR3 sequences, about 15% seen once. Sequencing input: CD8+ T cells from PBMCs. The receptors come from a human donor in good health (CMV status not recorded). Some clones in this sample may be carry-over from other donors' samples.

This clonotype was counted at least ten times. The gene calls are TRBV5-1 and TRBJ2-7, with TRBD2 matching 9 bases. Germline assignment: CDR1 SGHRS and CDR2 YFSETQ. V lost 0 bases, J lost 0 bases, and 1 base stayed unmatched. The CDR3 is made up of 15 amino acids. This chain's CDR3 is CASSLDSGSSYEQYF. CDR3 sequence (DNA): TGCGCCAGCAGCTTGGATAGCGGGAGCTCCTACGAGCAGTACTTC.

This clonotype was observed a handful of times. V gene TRBV4-1 combines with J gene TRBJ2-1; TRBD1 matches at 8 bases. Germline CDR1 reads MGHRA; CDR2 reads YSYEKL. V shed 7 bases, J shed 7 bases, and the junction held 3 bases outside the gene matches. The CDR3 runs to 12 residues. The CDR3, as DNA: TGCGCCAGCACGGACAGGGAAAATGAGCAGTTCTTC. It translates to CASTDRENEQFF.

The table lists this clonotype with many counts. The V gene is TRBV6-1, the J gene TRBJ1-6; D gene ambiguous. Germline CDR1 is MNHNS and CDR2 is SASEGT. Trimming removed 1 base at V and 6 bases at J, with 10 bases between. CDR3 size: 15 residues. For the CDR3, the DNA is TGTGCCAGCAGTGAAGAGGGTTGGACTAATTCACCCCTCCACTTT. Amino acids: CASSEEGWTNSPLHF.

This clonotype was detected a few times. The gene calls are TRBV11-2 and TRBJ1-1; 7 nucleotides align to TRBD1. V trimming: 1 base; J trimming: 5 bases; junction bases outside the gene matches: 10. The CDR3 is made up of 16 amino acids. CDR1 is SGHAT, CDR2 FQNNGV, per germline. The CDR3 DNA is TGTGCCAGCAGCTTAGGTTCCGGGACAGCTCAAACTGAAGCTTTCTTT. As protein: CASSLGSGTAQTEAFF.

This clonotype was seen more than once but under ten times. The genes are TRBV20-1 and TRBJ2-1; 14 bases map to TRBD2. Germline CDR1 reads DFQATT; CDR2 reads SNEGSKA (reference sequence). After removal of 1 base from V and 7 bases from J, the junction contained 9 bases not matched to a gene. This CDR3 contains 17 residues. The CDR3 DNA follows: TGCAGTGCTAGAGTACATGGACTAGCGGGAGGTGGTAATGAGCAGTTCTTC. Translation: CSARVHGLAGGGNEQFF.

The sample holds many counts of this clonotype. V and J are TRBV6-1 and TRBJ2-7; tentatively, D is TRBD1 (6 bases). The CDR3 spans 11 residues. Trimming removed 3 bases from V and 6 bases from J, with 6 bases in between. The germline gives CDR1 MNHNS, CDR2 SASEGT. CDR3 in DNA: TGTGCCAGCAGTGAGGGGGCCGAGCAGTACTTC. This encodes CASSEGAEQYF.

This clonotype has at least ten counts. The chain combines TRBV27 with TRBJ2-7; 7 positions agree with TRBD1. CDR3 length: 12 residues. Germline CDR1 reads MNHEY; CDR2 reads SMNVEV (reference sequence). V trimming: 5 bases; J trimming: 8 bases; junction bases outside the gene matches: 6. The DNA of the CDR3 is TGTGCCAGCAGTGACCGGGGACAGCAGCAGTACTTC. Translating gives CASSDRGQQQYF.